Below are 18 T cell receptor beta chains sequenced from a single sample in a study (dated by TCRdb to between 2014 and 2016). Receptors were amplified or captured by 5' RACE. The reads were generated on an Illumina MiSeq. The public sequencing data were trimmed at Q25 with fastp and processed into clonotypes with MiXCR by TCRdb, which kept only in-frame beta chains. Each record represents a unique CDR3 protein, reported with the most common genes and DNA among its rows. The sample table lists about 32,000 distinct CDR3 sequences, approximately 24% of them with a count of one. The ten largest clones take up around 4.7% of the sample. The sample taken for sequencing was memory CD4+ T cells sorted from blood. The sample's cell subset or site label is to be understood as: memory CD4+ T cells, CD4+CD45RO+CD25-. These receptors were obtained from a female donor with breast cancer.

This clonotype was detected many times. This chain connects TRBV27 to TRBJ1-4; D is ambiguous. Germline assignment: CDR1 MNHEY and CDR2 SMNVEV (reference sequence). This CDR3 contains 13 residues. The V and J ends lost 5 bases and 8 bases respectively, with 12 bases between them. CDR3 sequence (DNA): TGTGCCAGCAGTACCCCCGGGCTAGAAAAACTGTTTTTT. Translated: CASSTPGLEKLFF. Using reference TRBV27 and TRBJ1-4 for the parts outside the CDR3, the full variable domain is EAQVTQNPRYLITVTGKKLTVTCSQNMNHEYMSWYRQDPGLGLRQIYYSMNVEVTDKGDVPEGYKVSRKEKRNFPLILESPSPNQTSLYFCASSTPGLEKLFFGSGTQLSVL.

The V call is TRBV5-4, the J call TRBJ1-6; 11 bases agree with TRBD1. The CDR3 totals 17 residues. Germline CDR1 and CDR2: SGHNT and YYREEE (reference sequence). V shed 3 bases and J 3 bases; nucleotides not matched to a gene: 5. The CDR3 region is CASSYGTGGSYNSPLHF. For the CDR3, the DNA is TGTGCCAGCAGCTACGGGACAGGGGGGAGCTATAATTCACCCCTCCACTTT.

Of note for this clonotype: Germline is not matched at one junction end, which may reflect a read error. V gene TRBV11-2 combines with J gene TRBJ1-1; 7 positions agree with TRBD1. There are 14 residues in the CDR3. Germline CDR1 reads SGHAT; CDR2 reads FQNNGV. CDR3: CTSSLAPTGYEAFF. DNA of the CDR3: TGTACCAGCAGCTTAGCCCCGACAGGGTATGAAGCTTTCTTT.

In the case of this clonotype: A junction boundary mismatches the germline segment, possibly from a read error. The chain employs TRBV12-3 or TRBV12-4 and TRBJ2-5; possibly TRBD1 or TRBD2 for D (5 bases each). This CDR3 contains 14 residues. This chain's CDR3 is CASSLLGPGENQYF. The DNA of the CDR3 is TGTGCCAGCAGTTTACTGGGGCCCGGGGAGAACCAGTACTTC.

The V and J genes are TRBV13 and TRBJ1-3, with D uncertain. CDR3 length: 15 amino acids. In germline, CDR1 is PRHDT, CDR2 FYEKMQ (reference sequence). Trimming removed 3 bases from V and 4 bases from J, with 13 bases in between. For the CDR3, the DNA is TGTGCCAGCAGCTTCAAGGGTTATGCCGGAAACACCATATATTTT. Its protein is CASSFKGYAGNTIYF.

This clonotype was counted many times. J is TRBJ1-2 and V is TRBV9, with D unresolved. V lost 0 bases, J lost 4 bases, and 7 bases lay in between. Per germline, CDR1 SGDLS and CDR2 YYNGEE. The CDR3 spans 13 residues. The chain's CDR3 is CASSVEGSYGYTF. Written as DNA, the CDR3 is TGTGCCAGCAGCGTAGAGGGCAGCTATGGCTACACCTTC.

This clonotype showed up many times. The CDR3 spells CASSYSDRYNEQFF. DNA for the CDR3: TGTGCCAGCAGTTACTCTGACAGGTACAATGAGCAGTTCTTC. V usage is TRBV6-5 and J usage is TRBJ2-1; the D gene is possibly TRBD1 (6 bases). V shed 0 bases and J shed 4 bases, with 7 bases lying between them. Germline V gene lookup returns CDR1 MNHEY and CDR2 SVGAGI. CDR3 length: 14 residues.

This clonotype was observed at least ten times. The chain employs TRBV27 and TRBJ1-5, with no clear D. The V and J ends lost 5 bases and 1 base respectively, with 6 bases between them. Germline assignment: CDR1 MNHEY and CDR2 SMNVEV (reference sequence). The CDR3 is 13 amino acids. The CDR3 is CASSPTSNQPQHF. The CDR3, as DNA: TGTGCCAGCAGTCCCACCAGCAATCAGCCCCAGCATTTT.

The chain is built from TRBV11-2 and TRBJ2-1, with TRBD2 matching 11 bases. The CDR3 runs to 15 residues. Germline-derived CDR1 and CDR2 are SGHAT and FQNNGV. V lost 4 bases, J lost 4 bases, and 3 bases stayed unmatched. For the CDR3, the DNA is TGTGCCAGCAGCTCAGGACTAGCGGGTTACAATGAGCAGTTCTTC. It encodes CASSSGLAGYNEQFF.

This clonotype was counted many times. The chain has TRBV27 and TRBJ1-1; D may be TRBD1 (5 bases). The V end was cut by 10 bases, the J end by 4 bases, with 16 bases between. The CDR3 spans 13 residues. Germline CDR1 and CDR2: MNHEY and SMNVEV (reference sequence). This CDR3 reads CATRGVGSTEAFF. The CDR3 bases are TGTGCCACCCGGGGGGTGGGGAGCACTGAAGCTTTCTTT.

This clonotype appeared many times. The rearrangement joins TRBV4-1 to TRBJ2-7; 8 bases are shared with TRBD1. Trimming cost V 4 bases and J 0 bases; bases outside gene matches: 5. CDR3 length: 15 amino acids. The V gene's germline CDR1 is MGHRA and CDR2 YSYEKL. CDR3 nucleotides: TGCGCCAGCAGCCGGGGGACAGGAAGCTCCTACGAGCAGTACTTC. Its protein is CASSRGTGSSYEQYF.

Concerning this clonotype: The junction shows a germline mismatch at one end, possibly a read error. This chain connects TRBV7-8 to TRBJ1-1, with D tentatively TRBD1 (5 bases). This CDR3 region has 12 residues. The germline CDR1 and CDR2 sequences are SGHVS and FQNEAQ. DNA of the CDR3: TGTGCCAGCAGCCTCTGGGGCACTGAAGCTTGCTTT. Translating gives CASSLWGTEACF.

This clonotype was counted only a few times. The V and J genes are TRBV5-6 and TRBJ2-4; D may be TRBD1 or TRBD2 (5 bases each). The V end lost 4 bases, the J end lost 0 bases, and 14 bases lay between the germline ends. CDR1 is SGHDT and CDR2 is YYEEEE in the germline V gene. CDR3 size: 16 residues. CDR3 in amino acids: CASSPLGDLAKNIQYF. The CDR3 DNA sequence: TGTGCCAGCAGCCCTTTGGGGGACCTAGCCAAAAACATTCAGTACTTC.

Many counts were recorded for this clonotype. The rearrangement links TRBV6-2 or TRBV6-3 to TRBJ2-5; a possible D gene is TRBD1 (5 bases). Per the germline V gene, CDR1 is MNHEY and CDR2 is SVGEGT. The CDR3 consists of 15 residues. The V and J ends lost 2 bases and 5 bases respectively, with 15 bases between them. Here the CDR3 reads CASSYPRSGKETQYF. CDR3 bases: TGTGCCAGCAGTTACCCAAGGTCAGGGAAGGAGACCCAGTACTTC.

This clonotype has a count of ten or more. V gene TRBV4-1 combines with J gene TRBJ2-1; 7 bases line up with TRBD2. Per germline, CDR1 MGHRA and CDR2 YSYEKL. Losses at the gene ends were 1 base for V and 7 bases for J; bases not matched to a gene: 7. This CDR3 has 15 residues. In DNA form, the CDR3 reads TGCGCCAGCAGCCAAGTAAGCGGGGAGGGGAATGAGCAGTTCTTC. It encodes CASSQVSGEGNEQFF.

This clonotype was seen many times. The chain joins TRBV4-2 to TRBJ2-7, with D perhaps TRBD1 (5 bases). The CDR3 runs 15 residues. The V gene's germline CDR1 is LGHNA and CDR2 YNFKEQ. V lost 1 base and J lost 2, with 12 bases in between. The CDR3 spells CASSQGGSTAYEQYF. Written as DNA, the CDR3 is TGTGCCAGCAGCCAAGGGGGTTCGACAGCCTACGAGCAGTACTTC.

Ten or more counts support this clonotype. This chain uses TRBV27 with TRBJ1-1, with TRBD1 as a possible D gene (6 bases). CDR1 and CDR2 (germline): MNHEY, SMNVEV (reference sequence). This CDR3 spans 11 amino acids. The germline V and J ends were trimmed by 4 bases and 11 bases, with 11 bases remaining between them. For the CDR3, the DNA is TGTGCCAGCAGTTGGGGGGGGGCGGCTTTCTTT. Its translation is CASSWGGAAFF.

The chain links TRBV7-3 to TRBJ1-1; D gene unclear. Trimming pared 0 bases from V and 10 bases from J, leaving 12 bases between. The CDR3 is 13 residues long. Germline loops: CDR1 SGHTA, CDR2 FQGTGA. CDR3 amino acids: CASSLTYGVAAFF. For the CDR3, the DNA is TGTGCCAGCAGCTTAACGTATGGGGTTGCAGCTTTCTTT.